This T cell receptor beta chain was profiled in a study of blood T cell repertoires in COVID-19. Using immunoSEQ multiplex PCR, the repertoire was profiled, and TCRdb retains in-frame clones only, with some absent. The repertoire holds some 400,000 clones, with roughly nine tenths as singletons. V was shortened by 6 bases and J by 4 bases, with 22 bases between the two germline ends. Germline CDR1 and CDR2: MDHEN and SYDVKM. The CDR3 covers 16 residues. The chain links TRBV28 to TRBJ2-7, with D perhaps matching TRBD2 (5 bases). This TCR derives from a woman aged 40 to 50 who had been exposed to COVID-19. Source material: PBMCs or T cells enriched from blood (not recorded which). The CDR3 reads CASSLTSSGGKYEQYF. CDR3 bases: TGTGCCAGCAGCCTTACCTCCTCAGGAGGAAAGTACGAGCAGTACTTC.